This T cell receptor (beta chain) comes out of a study of T cells in localized non-small cell lung cancer. Germline V lookup: CDR1 SGDLS, CDR2 YYNGEE. Trimming cost V 4 bases and J 3 bases, with 13 bases left between them. This CDR3 is built from 15 residues. This clone was seen many times. Produced via immunoSEQ multiplex PCR; TCRdb's table is partial and in-frame only. The top ten hold about 2.7% of the sample, which has tens of thousands of clones, roughly 86% seen once. The chain employs TRBV9 and TRBJ2-2; D gene uncertain. Material: peripheral blood, obtained before any cancer treatment. The origin of this receptor is a man aged 35 to 69 with stage I lung adenocarcinoma. This CDR3 is CASSREVGYTGELFF. The CDR3 nucleotides read TGTGCCAGCAGCCGTGAAGTGGGGTACACCGGGGAGCTGTTTTTT.